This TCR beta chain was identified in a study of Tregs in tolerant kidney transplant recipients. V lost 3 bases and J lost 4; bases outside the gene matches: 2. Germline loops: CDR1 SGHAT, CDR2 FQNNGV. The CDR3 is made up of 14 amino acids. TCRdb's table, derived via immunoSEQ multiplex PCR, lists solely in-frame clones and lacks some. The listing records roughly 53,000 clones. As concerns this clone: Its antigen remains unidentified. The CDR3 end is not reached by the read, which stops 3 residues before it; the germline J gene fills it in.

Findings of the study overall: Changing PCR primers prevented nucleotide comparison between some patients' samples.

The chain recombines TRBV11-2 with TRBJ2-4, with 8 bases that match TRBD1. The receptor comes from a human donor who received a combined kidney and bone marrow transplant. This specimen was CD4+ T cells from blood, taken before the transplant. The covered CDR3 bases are TGTGCCAGCAGCTTCGGGACAGGAAAAAACATT. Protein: CASSFGTGKNI. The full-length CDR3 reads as CASSFGTGKNIQYF.